The T cell receptor beta chain described here comes from a study of cytomegalovirus exposure and HLA in healthy donors. General study results and limits: For most TCR beta V segments, an earlier analysis put the productive rate at about 87% or about 30% of the time.

As regards this clone: The antigen remains undetermined.

A multiplex PCR was run with 60 Vbeta primers and 13 Jbeta primers. Data came from immunoSEQ multiplex PCR; TCRdb stores just in-frame clones and leaves some out. The sample records 150,000 or so clones, around four fifths being singletons. Sequenced: PBMCs. The TCR comes from a man aged 25 to 40 in good health and CMV-seropositive.

CDR3 coding DNA: TGCGCCAGCAGCTTGGTGACTAGCGGGAGAGACGAGCAGTACTTC. This encodes CASSLVTSGRDEQYF. The chain carries TRBV5-1 and TRBJ2-7, with 12 bases lining up with TRBD2. This CDR3 has 15 residues. Germline loops: CDR1 SGHRS, CDR2 YFSETQ. V lost 0 bases to trimming and J lost 5 bases; unmatched junction nucleotides: 3.